This T cell receptor beta chain was identified in a study of CD8+CD57+ T cells in acquired aplastic anemia. Whole-study findings and limits: Found in both controls and patients were twenty-nine CD8+ CDR3 sequences. Any difference that existed in CD8+ Simpson's diversity between patients and controls was not significant.

The template used for profiling TCR beta VDJ and CDR3 was genomic DNA. One entry per CDR3 protein, called by TCRdb with MiXCR from the reads. The sample yields 150,000 to 200,000 distinct CDR3 sequences, 40% to 50% seen once. At least ten counts were recorded for this clonotype. What it recognizes is unknown. Flow cytometry had shown expanded CD8+CD57+ cells in the patients chosen for sequencing. Germline assignment: CDR1 SNHLY and CDR2 FYNNEI. Deletions cut 11 bases from V and 0 bases from J, with 8 bases between. The CDR3 runs to 13 residues. The rearrangement links TRBV2 to TRBJ2-6; D remains ambiguous. This receptor was obtained from a human donor with aplastic anemia. The sequenced sample was sorted CD4+, CD8+, or CD8+CD57+ T cells (not recorded which) from PBMCs. DNA for the CDR3: TGTGCCGGATTCTACTCTGGGGCCAACGTCCTGACTTTC. This sequence encodes CAGFYSGANVLTF.